These 25 T cell receptor beta chains originate from one sample sequenced in a study of blood T cell repertoires in COVID-19. Only in-frame clones appear in the TCRdb table, and some are missing; sequencing was by immunoSEQ multiplex PCR. The sample carries approximately 330,000 clones, about 91% recorded once. Sequencing was performed on peripheral blood. The receptors originated from a man aged 30-40 years with COVID-19, enrolled during active disease.

This clone came up once. This sequence joins TRBV7-8 and TRBJ2-7; possible D gene TRBD1, 6 bases. Trimming cost V 1 base and J 1 base, with 17 bases left between them. CDR1 SGHVS and CDR2 FQNEAQ come from the germline V gene. The CDR3 consists of 17 residues. The CDR3 DNA is TGTGCCAGCAGCTTAGTTTCAGGGCAGGGGCCATCCTACGAGCAGTACTTC. This translates into CASSLVSGQGPSYEQYF.

This clone was recorded once. The chain couples TRBV23-1 to TRBJ1-6; 8 positions agree with TRBD1. TRBV23-1 is treated as an ORF (open reading frame) with a function not yet certain. This CDR3 contains 15 residues. With 5 bases clipped from V and 8 bases from J, the junction kept 8 bases outside the gene matches. CDR3 sequence reads: CASSGRTGTDSPLHF. The CDR3 DNA follows: TGCGCCAGCAGTGGGCGGACAGGGACGGATTCACCCCTCCACTTT.

The rearrangement uses TRBV7-8 and TRBJ2-7, with D possibly being TRBD1 (6 bases). The CDR3 spans 14 residues. CDR1 and CDR2 from the germline V gene are SGHVS and FQNEAQ. V dropped 5 bases and J dropped 3 bases, with 14 bases sitting between them. CDR3: CASSHQGRGYEQYF. CDR3 coding DNA: TGTGCCAGCAGCCACCAGGGCAGGGGCTACGAGCAGTACTTC.

Comment on this clone: Other DNA sequences in this sample translate to the same CDR3. The chain employs TRBV18 and TRBJ1-5, with a possible D match to TRBD1 (5 bases). Germline V gives CDR1 KGHSH, CDR2 LQKENI. The length of the CDR3 is 13 residues. Trimming stripped 3 bases from V and 5 bases from J, with 8 bases between. The CDR3 loop is CASSPGEDQPQHF. For the CDR3, the DNA is TGTGCCAGCTCACCGGGGGAGGATCAGCCCCAGCATTTT.

A word on this clone: Additional DNA sequences in this sample encode the identical CDR3. The chain employs TRBV18 and TRBJ1-1; the D gene is possibly TRBD1 (6 bases). This CDR3 region has 13 residues. Germline V CDR1 and CDR2: KGHSH, LQKENI. V was shortened by 4 bases and J by 1 base, with 7 bases between the two germline ends. The CDR3 DNA is TGTGCCAGCTCACAGGACAGGAACACTGAAGCTTTCTTT. It codes for CASSQDRNTEAFF.

The rearrangement joins TRBV11-2 to TRBJ2-5; 7 bases agree with TRBD1. The V gene end was trimmed by 4 bases and the J gene end by 5 bases; junction bases not matched to a gene: 22. The CDR3 covers 19 residues. Germline-derived CDR1 and CDR2 are SGHAT and FQNNGV. CDR3 in amino acids: CASSSKKSTGLKRRETQYF. The CDR3 DNA reads as TGTGCCAGCAGCTCCAAAAAATCGACAGGGTTAAAGAGGAGGGAGACCCAGTACTTC.

This rearrangement joins TRBV9 to TRBJ2-2; 7 nucleotides align to TRBD1. The CDR3 runs 16 residues. The J segment lost 4 bases and the V segment lost 3 bases, leaving 9 bases of the junction unmatched. Germline lookup yields CDR1 SGDLS and CDR2 YYNGEE. The CDR3: CASSGKQGLSTGELFF. The CDR3 DNA follows: TGTGCCAGCAGCGGGAAACAGGGGTTGAGCACCGGGGAGCTGTTTTTT. Looking up the rest from reference TRBV9 and TRBJ2-2 gives the full variable domain: DSGVTQTPKHLITATGQRVTLRCSPRSGDLSVYWYQQSLDQGLQFLIQYYNGEERAKGNILERFSAQQFPDLHSELNLSSLELGDSALYFCASSGKQGLSTGELFFGEGSRLTVL.

This chain joins TRBV5-1 and TRBJ2-3, with unresolved D. This CDR3 comprises 14 residues. V was trimmed by 3 bases and J by 0 bases, leaving 8 bases between them. CDR1 SGHRS and CDR2 YFSETQ come from the germline V gene. The CDR3 here is CASSSLVSTDTQYF. In DNA form, the CDR3 reads TGCGCCAGCAGCTCACTTGTGAGCACAGATACGCAGTATTTT.

V gene TRBV10-3 combines with J gene TRBJ2-3, with 9 bases matching TRBD1. The germline gives CDR1 ENHRY, CDR2 SYGVKD. J was trimmed by 2 bases and V by 7 bases; bases with no gene match: 7. This CDR3 comprises 15 residues. CDR3 nucleotides: TGTGCCATCAATCGACAGGGGGGGGCCACAGATACGCAGTATTTT. This codes for CAINRQGGATDTQYF.

This chain connects TRBV18 to TRBJ1-2, with unresolved D. Trimming removed 0 bases at V and 2 bases at J, with 7 bases between. This CDR3 contains 14 residues. CDR1 KGHSH and CDR2 LQKENI come from the germline V gene. CDR3 protein: CASSPPGRNYGYTF. CDR3 DNA: TGTGCCAGCTCACCACCTGGCAGAAACTATGGCTACACCTTC.

V and J are TRBV4-3 and TRBJ2-1; 7 positions agree with TRBD1. This CDR3 is 16 amino acids long. With 1 base clipped from V and 2 bases from J, the junction kept 5 bases outside the gene matches. The V gene's germline CDR1 is LGHNA and CDR2 YSLEER. The CDR3, as DNA: TGCGCCAGCAGCCAAGTTCAGGACAGGCCCTACAATGAGCAGTTCTTC. It codes for CASSQVQDRPYNEQFF.

The chain combines TRBV18 with TRBJ1-1; D uncertain. This CDR3 is built from 15 residues. The germline CDR1 and CDR2 sequences are KGHSH and LQKENI. V lost 3 bases to trimming and J lost 1 base, with 12 bases between them. The CDR3 sequence is CASSPEGRRNTEAFF. CDR3 coding DNA: TGTGCCAGCTCACCGGAAGGGAGGAGGAACACTGAAGCTTTCTTT.

This clone was seen only once. The chain couples TRBV9 to TRBJ2-5, with D tentatively TRBD2 (7 bases). The germline V gene has CDR1 SGDLS and CDR2 YYNGEE. Trimming removed 0 bases at V and 7 bases at J, with 25 bases between. The CDR3 length is 18 residues. CDR3 bases: TGTGCCAGCAGCGTAGAGGTCGAAGAGGGGGGGCCCGTTCGGACCCAGTACTTC. This sequence encodes CASSVEVEEGGPVRTQYF.

The chain joins TRBV13 to TRBJ2-1, with a possible D match to TRBD1 (6 bases). V gave up 5 bases and J gave up 2 bases, with 7 bases separating them. The CDR3 sequence is 13 residues long. Germline V gene sequence: CDR1 PRHDT, CDR2 FYEKMQ (reference sequence). CDR3 sequence reads: CASSRDTYNEQFF. The CDR3 nucleotides are TGTGCCAGCAGCCGGGACACCTACAATGAGCAGTTCTTC.

This CDR3 reads CASSLGRGTGTYEQYF. Written as DNA, the CDR3 is TGTGCCAGCAGCTTAGGCCGGGGGACAGGCACCTACGAGCAGTACTTC. The rearrangement uses TRBV13 and TRBJ2-7; 8 bases map to TRBD1. In germline, CDR1 is PRHDT, CDR2 FYEKMQ (reference sequence). The CDR3 contains 16 residues. After removal of 0 bases from V and 2 bases from J, the junction contained 6 bases not matched to a gene.

The chain is built from TRBV6-2 or TRBV6-3 and TRBJ1-2; 7 bases agree with TRBD1. V gave up 0 bases and J gave up 2 bases; unmatched junction bases: 6. CDR3 size: 16 residues. Germline CDR1 MNHEY, CDR2 SVGEGT. This CDR3 reads CASSYSGTGQNYGYTF. The DNA of the CDR3 is TGTGCCAGCAGTTACTCTGGAACGGGACAGAACTATGGCTACACCTTC.

This chain connects TRBV28 to TRBJ1-2, with D unclear. CDR1 is MDHEN, CDR2 SYDVKM, per germline. The CDR3 loop spans 10 amino acids. This chain's CDR3 is CAIGRDGYTF. CDR3 in DNA: TGTGCGATTGGGCGGGATGGCTACACCTTC.

This sequence joins TRBV4-3 and TRBJ2-7; D is undetermined. Trimming cost V 0 bases and J 5 bases, with 17 bases left between them. Germline CDR1 LGHNA, CDR2 YSLEER. The CDR3 covers 16 residues. CDR3: CASSQEFEIPPHEQYF. The DNA for the CDR3 is TGCGCCAGCAGCCAAGAATTTGAGATCCCTCCCCACGAGCAGTACTTC.

V and J are TRBV25-1 and TRBJ1-1; 7 nucleotides line up with TRBD1. CDR3 length equals 15 residues. Germline lookup yields CDR1 MGHDK and CDR2 SYGVNS. The V and J ends lost 4 bases and 0 bases, in that order; junction bases with no gene match: 5. DNA of the CDR3: TGTGCCAGCAGTGTTCTACAGGGGATGAACACTGAAGCTTTCTTT. Translated, it gives CASSVLQGMNTEAFF.

This sequence joins TRBV5-4 and TRBJ2-1; 7 bases are shared with TRBD1. CDR3 length: 15 residues. The J segment lost 6 bases and the V segment lost 2 bases, leaving 8 bases of the junction unmatched. Per the germline V gene, CDR1 is SGHNT and CDR2 is YYREEE (reference sequence). CDR3 amino acids: CASSFDRALRNEQFF. CDR3 bases: TGTGCCAGCAGCTTCGACAGGGCCCTCCGCAATGAGCAGTTCTTC.

Only a few counts were recorded for this clone. The genes are TRBV25-1 and TRBJ1-2, with 8 bases lining up with TRBD1. Germline loops: CDR1 MGHDK, CDR2 SYGVNS. The CDR3 length is 17 residues. The V segment lost 1 base and the J segment 4 bases; nucleotides outside the gene matches: 11. CDR3 nucleotides: TGTGCCAGCAGTGAATCCCCCGGACAGGGCTTAGGCTATGGCTACACCTTC. It is translated as CASSESPGQGLGYGYTF.

The chain uses TRBV11-2 and TRBJ2-7, with D perhaps matching TRBD2 (5 bases). Trimming removed 0 bases at V and 2 bases at J, with 17 bases between. The CDR3 consists of 17 residues. Germline loops: CDR1 SGHAT, CDR2 FQNNGV. The CDR3 loop reads CASSLDPLASLTYEQYF. The CDR3 region has the DNA TGTGCCAGCAGCTTAGATCCCCTAGCTAGTCTGACCTACGAGCAGTACTTC.

This chain's CDR3 is CASSFSGLAYNEQFF. CDR3 DNA sequence: TGTGCCAGCAGCTTCTCGGGACTAGCCTACAATGAGCAGTTCTTC. The chain carries TRBV7-2 and TRBJ2-1; 8 bases agree with TRBD2. J gave up 2 bases and V 3 bases, and 3 bases lay outside the gene matches. The CDR3 consists of 15 residues. The germline gives CDR1 SGHTA, CDR2 FQGNSA.

V gene TRBV4-3 combines with J gene TRBJ2-1; D is undetermined. V was trimmed by 1 base and J by 6 bases, leaving 7 bases between them. The CDR3 has 13 amino acids. The germline gives CDR1 LGHNA, CDR2 YSLEER. CDR3 protein: CASSQVRVNEQFF. DNA of the CDR3: TGCGCCAGCAGCCAAGTTCGCGTCAATGAGCAGTTCTTC.

This sequence joins TRBV19 and TRBJ1-2, with TRBD1 as a possible D gene (6 bases). V was clipped by 6 bases and J by 4 bases, with 15 bases between them. CDR3 length: 14 residues. The germline CDR1 and CDR2 sequences are LNHDA and SQIVND (reference sequence). The DNA for the CDR3 is TGTGCCAGTAGAAGGAGACAGGACTCCTATGGCTACACCTTC. The encoded protein is CASRRRQDSYGYTF.